The 31 T cell receptor beta chains given below trace back to one sample, sequenced in a study of blood T cell repertoires in COVID-19. TCRdb's table, derived via immunoSEQ multiplex PCR, lists solely in-frame clones and lacks some. The sample includes roughly 98,000 clones, over 80% of them seen just once. The sequencing input was peripheral blood. These receptors originate from a woman in her sixties or seventies with active COVID-19.

The V gene is TRBV30, the J gene TRBJ1-2; the D is unclear. V lost 4 bases and J lost 2, with 14 bases in between. Per germline, CDR1 GTSNPN and CDR2 SVGIG (reference sequence). The CDR3 has 14 amino acids. In DNA, the CDR3 is TGTGCCTGGACATTTTTCGGGGTGAACTATGGCTACACCTTC. This gives the protein CAWTFFGVNYGYTF.

As concerns this clone: At one of its ends the junction is not consistent with the germline gene, which may arise from a read error. The V and J genes are TRBV9 and TRBJ2-3, with 7 bases matching TRBD2. From germline, CDR1 is SGDLS and CDR2 YYNGEE. This CDR3 has 15 residues. CDR3 DNA: TGTGCCAGCGGGGTCGGGGGGACCCGCACCGATACGCAGTATTTT. It translates to CASGVGGTRTDTQYF.

V usage is TRBV7-2 and J usage is TRBJ2-7; D is uncertain. CDR1 is SGHTA and CDR2 is FQGNSA in the germline V gene. The CDR3 has 14 residues. Deletions cut 4 bases from V and 5 bases from J, with 15 bases between. The chain's CDR3 is CASSSLVIENEQYF. The CDR3 DNA follows: TGTGCCAGCAGCTCCCTGGTGATAGAAAACGAGCAGTACTTC.

The chain uses TRBV4-1 and TRBJ2-2; D is possibly TRBD2 (6 bases). V was clipped by 3 bases and J by 1 base, with 9 bases between them. The V gene's germline CDR1 is MGHRA and CDR2 YSYEKL. The CDR3 is 15 residues long. The DNA of the CDR3 is TGCGCCAGCAGCCACGGGACTTTGAACACCGGGGAGCTGTTTTTT. Protein product: CASSHGTLNTGELFF.

The chain recombines TRBV12-5 with TRBJ1-4; 9 positions agree with TRBD1. The CDR3 has 17 residues. The germline gives CDR1 LGHNT, CDR2 FRNRAP. V trimming: 1 base; J trimming: 7 bases; junction bases outside the gene matches: 10. CDR3: CASGLAPTRDRVEKLFF. DNA for the CDR3: TGTGCTAGTGGTTTGGCCCCAACCCGGGACAGGGTTGAAAAACTGTTTTTT.

This chain connects TRBV6-5 to TRBJ1-5; D is unresolved. V shed 8 bases and J shed 1 base, with 9 bases lying between them. The CDR3 has 13 amino acids. The germline V gene encodes CDR1 MNHEY and CDR2 SVGAGI. CDR3 sequence: CASVIGSNQPQHF. In nucleotides, the CDR3 is TGTGCCAGCGTGATCGGGAGCAATCAGCCCCAGCATTTT.

In its sample, this clone was seen once. The CDR3 reads CSVEVAGGNTGELFF. The CDR3 DNA reads as TGCAGCGTTGAAGTAGCGGGAGGGAACACCGGGGAGCTGTTTTTT. The chain is built from TRBV29-1 and TRBJ2-2; 10 nucleotides match TRBD2. With V trimmed by 1 base and J by 1 base, 0 bases remained unmatched. This CDR3 is 15 amino acids long. The germline CDR1 and CDR2 sequences are SQVTM and ANQGSEA.

The chain combines TRBV5-1 with TRBJ2-7; possible D gene TRBD2, 6 bases. V was pared by 0 bases and J by 4 bases, with 14 bases between. The CDR3 runs 15 residues. Germline CDR1 is SGHRS and CDR2 is YFSETQ. The CDR3 reads CASSLASASAYEQYF. The CDR3 coding sequence is TGCGCCAGCAGCTTGGCTAGCGCCTCCGCATACGAGCAGTACTTC.

This clone came up a few times. The rearrangement links TRBV30 to TRBJ2-7; 12 bases are a match to TRBD2. The CDR3 is made up of 15 amino acids. Germline loops: CDR1 GTSNPN, CDR2 SVGIG (reference sequence). The V and J ends lost 2 bases and 7 bases, in that order; junction bases with no gene match: 9. In nucleotides, the CDR3 is TGTGCCTGGAGTCCCGGACTAGCGGGAAAAATGGAGCAGTACTTC. Translating gives CAWSPGLAGKMEQYF.

The chain recombines TRBV18 with TRBJ2-7, with D hard to call. The germline V gene encodes CDR1 KGHSH and CDR2 LQKENI. V was shortened by 2 bases and J by 3 bases, with 5 bases between the two germline ends. This CDR3 has 12 residues. The DNA of the CDR3 is TGTGCCAGCTCACCAAATAACTACGAGCAGTACTTC. Residues: CASSPNNYEQYF.

This clone has a single count. The chain has TRBV24-1 and TRBJ1-5; 9 bases line up with TRBD1. The germline V gene encodes CDR1 KGHDR and CDR2 SFDVKD. This CDR3 is 15 amino acids long. After removal of 2 bases from V and 4 bases from J, the junction contained 2 bases not matched to a gene. DNA of the CDR3: TGTGCCACCAGTGATTCGGGACAGGGAAATCAGCCCCAGCATTTT. Amino acid sequence: CATSDSGQGNQPQHF.

This rearrangement joins TRBV10-1 to TRBJ1-6; D is perhaps TRBD1 (6 bases). Germline CDR1 WNHNN, CDR2 SYGVQD (reference sequence). CDR3 length: 13 amino acids. Trimming pared 6 bases from V and 11 bases from J, leaving 14 bases between. In DNA form, the CDR3 reads TGCGCCAGCAGAACAGGGAGTAGGCCACCCCTCCACTTT. Translated, it gives CASRTGSRPPLHF.

The J gene is TRBJ2-7, the V gene TRBV2; possible D gene TRBD2, 5 bases. The CDR3 has 13 residues. The germline V gene has CDR1 SNHLY and CDR2 FYNNEI. Trimming shortened V by 7 bases and J by 6 bases, and 16 bases separated the two germline ends. CDR3: CASKSRENGEQYF. The CDR3 DNA follows: TGTGCCAGCAAATCGAGGGAGAATGGCGAGCAGTACTTC.

This clone was detected only once. The chain couples TRBV7-2 to TRBJ1-5; D call uncertain. This CDR3 has 16 amino acids. Germline lookup yields CDR1 SGHTA and CDR2 FQGNSA. V lost 1 base, J lost 0 bases, and 10 bases lay in between. The DNA for the CDR3 is TGTGCCAGCAGCTTAGGTTCTAGATATAGCAATCAGCCCCAGCATTTT. It encodes CASSLGSRYSNQPQHF.

This chain joins TRBV5-5 and TRBJ2-1; tentative D call: TRBD1 (6 bases). The CDR3 extends over 15 amino acids. Germline V gene lookup returns CDR1 SGHKS and CDR2 YYEKEE (reference sequence). The V gene lost 5 bases and the J gene lost 3 bases, with 15 bases spanning the gap. CDR3 coding DNA: TGTGCCAGCAGTCGGGACACCCTCCTCTACAATGAGCAGTTCTTC. This codes for CASSRDTLLYNEQFF.

For the CDR3, the DNA is TGTGCCAGCAGCCCAAAGGCGTTTGGGCAGGGTTATCGCGACGAGCAGTACTTC. Protein product: CASSPKAFGQGYRDEQYF. V and J are TRBV11-3 and TRBJ2-7, with D tentatively TRBD1 (5 bases). CDR3 length: 18 residues. V shed 5 bases and J shed 5 bases, with 28 bases lying between them. Germline V CDR1 and CDR2: SGHNT, YENEEA.

This sequence joins TRBV5-1 and TRBJ1-3, with D tentatively TRBD1 (5 bases). CDR1 is SGHRS, CDR2 YFSETQ, per germline. Trimming cost V 0 bases and J 2 bases, with 12 bases left between them. The CDR3 runs 16 residues. In DNA form, the CDR3 reads TGCGCCAGCAGCTTGGCTAGGACAAAGGCTGGAAACACCATATATTTT. It specifies CASSLARTKAGNTIYF.

This chain links TRBV4-2 with TRBJ2-7; 7 bases agree with TRBD1. The CDR3 loop spans 16 amino acids. Losses at the gene ends were 4 bases for V and 3 bases for J; bases not matched to a gene: 12. In germline, CDR1 is LGHNA, CDR2 YNFKEQ. CDR3 protein: CASSRGDRDRHYEQYF. The CDR3 DNA follows: TGTGCCAGCAGCCGAGGAGACCGGGACAGACACTACGAGCAGTACTTC.

This clone was counted between two and nine times. CDR3 residues: CASSISGQGYSPLHF. The CDR3 bases are TGTGCCAGTAGTATTTCCGGACAGGGATATTCACCCCTCCACTTT. J is TRBJ1-6 and V is TRBV19; TRBD1 matches at 8 bases. The J segment lost 8 bases and the V segment lost 3 bases, leaving 6 bases of the junction unmatched. The germline V gene has CDR1 LNHDA and CDR2 SQIVND (reference sequence). The CDR3 is 15 residues long.

The chain employs TRBV7-2 and TRBJ2-5, with no clear D. The CDR3 sequence is 14 residues long. Germline V gives CDR1 SGHTA, CDR2 FQGNSA. V dropped 5 bases and J dropped 4 bases, with 14 bases sitting between them. CDR3 sequence: CASSPPPLRETQYF. The CDR3 nucleotides read TGTGCCAGCAGCCCCCCGCCGTTGCGAGAGACCCAGTACTTC.

The chain combines TRBV5-1 with TRBJ1-1; TRBD1 is a possible D gene (6 bases). V lost 5 bases to trimming and J lost 0 bases, with 11 bases between them. CDR1 is SGHRS and CDR2 is YFSETQ in the germline V gene. The CDR3 extends over 14 amino acids. The CDR3 DNA sequence: TGCGCCAGCAGTATACAGGGTGTGAACACTGAAGCTTTCTTT. Protein: CASSIQGVNTEAFF.

The chain carries TRBV3-1 (or the pseudogene TRBV3-2) and TRBJ1-5, with TRBD1 matching over 12 bases. The J segment lost 6 bases and the V segment lost 1 base, leaving 4 bases of the junction unmatched. The germline V gene encodes CDR1 LGHDT and CDR2 YNNKEL (reference sequence). This CDR3 contains 16 residues. DNA for the CDR3: TGTGCCAGCAGCCAAGCCGGGACAGGGGGCAGTCAGCCCCAGCATTTT. This codes for CASSQAGTGGSQPQHF.

This sequence joins TRBV9 and TRBJ2-3; 8 positions agree with TRBD2. This CDR3 has 16 residues. Trimming at V came to 0 bases and at J to 4 bases, leaving 7 bases not matched to a gene. The germline gives CDR1 SGDLS, CDR2 YYNGEE. The CDR3 bases are TGTGCCAGCAGCGTAGCAGCGGGAGATCCGGCAGATACGCAGTATTTT. Translating it yields CASSVAAGDPADTQYF.

The chain employs TRBV9 and TRBJ1-3, with no clear D. Germline values: CDR1 SGDLS, CDR2 YYNGEE. CDR3 length equals 16 residues. Trimming cost V 2 bases and J 0 bases, with 12 bases left between them. CDR3 nucleotide sequence: TGTGCCAGCAGCGTGACAAAGTTCATCTCTGGAAACACCATATATTTT. Translation gives CASSVTKFISGNTIYF. The whole variable domain, remainder taken from reference TRBV9 and TRBJ1-3, is DSGVTQTPKHLITATGQRVTLRCSPRSGDLSVYWYQQSLDQGLQFLIQYYNGEERAKGNILERFSAQQFPDLHSELNLSSLELGDSALYFCASSVTKFISGNTIYFGEGSWLTVV.

This clone was seen a single time. The chain carries TRBV6-5 and TRBJ2-3; the match to TRBD2 covers 7 bases. The CDR3 is 15 amino acids. V dropped 0 bases and J dropped 5; count of bases not matched to a gene: 5. Germline V gene sequence: CDR1 MNHEY, CDR2 SVGAGI. The CDR3 is CASSYSPPGGDTQYF. CDR3 sequence (DNA): TGTGCCAGCAGTTACTCGCCCCCGGGGGGAGATACGCAGTATTTT.

The V gene is TRBV2, the J gene TRBJ1-5; perhaps TRBD1 as D (5 bases). The CDR3 has 14 residues. V was cut by 4 bases and J by 2 bases, with 9 bases left in between. Germline V gene sequence: CDR1 SNHLY, CDR2 FYNNEI. Here the CDR3 DNA reads TGTGCCAGCAGTGCGCGCAGGGGCAATCAGCCCCAGCATTTT. Translated: CASSARRGNQPQHF.

CDR3 sequence: CASSLNRGREKLFF. The CDR3 DNA is TGTGCCAGCAGCCTGAACAGGGGGCGTGAAAAACTGTTTTTT. The chain is built from TRBV3-1 (or the pseudogene TRBV3-2) and TRBJ1-4; the match to TRBD1 covers 9 bases. V shed 4 bases and J 7 bases; nucleotides not matched to a gene: 4. The CDR3 runs to 14 residues. Germline values: CDR1 LGHDT, CDR2 YNNKEL (reference sequence).

The chain combines TRBV10-3 with TRBJ1-3, with a tentative D call TRBD1 (5 bases). The CDR3 runs to 16 residues. V was pared by 3 bases and J by 2 bases, with 14 bases between. The V gene's germline CDR1 is ENHRY and CDR2 SYGVKD. The CDR3 DNA reads as TGTGCCATCAGTGATCTCTTTCGGGGGACTGGAAACACCATATATTTT. Its protein product is CAISDLFRGTGNTIYF.

This clone occurred once. The V call is TRBV3-1 (or the pseudogene TRBV3-2), the J call TRBJ2-3, with TRBD2 matching 9 bases. Trimming cost V 1 base and J 4 bases; bases outside gene matches: 3. Germline V lookup: CDR1 LGHDT, CDR2 YNNKEL (reference sequence). There are 15 residues in the CDR3. In nucleotides, the CDR3 is TGTGCCAGCAGCCAAGGGGGACTAGCCTCAGATACGCAGTATTTT. Its protein is CASSQGGLASDTQYF.

The genes are TRBV11-3 and TRBJ2-3, with TRBD1 matching over 8 bases. J lost 10 bases, V lost 5 bases, and 2 bases had no gene match. Germline-derived CDR1 and CDR2 are SGHNT and YENEEA. The CDR3 spans 11 residues. The DNA for the CDR3 is TGTGCCAGCAGCCAGGGGGCGGCGCAGTATTTT. It is translated as CASSQGAAQYF.

V usage is TRBV7-9 and J usage is TRBJ2-7; weak D call: TRBD1 (6 bases). V was pared by 4 bases and J by 1 base, with 11 bases between. CDR3 length equals 14 residues. Germline V CDR1 and CDR2: SEHNR, FQNEAQ (reference sequence). The CDR3 protein is CASSSQGLSYEQYF. CDR3 DNA: TGTGCCAGCAGCTCACAGGGCCTATCCTACGAGCAGTACTTC.